This TCR beta chain was recorded in a study of T cell responses to AZD1222 COVID-19 vaccine (dated by TCRdb to the early 2020s). With regard to the full study: A total of around 240 trial participants underwent TCR sequencing, of whom 200 to 220 received two doses of AZD1222 and about 26 received two doses of the MenACWY control vaccine. Trial participants were enrolled into age subgroups of 18-55, 56-69 and 70-plus years, which contained about 150, 28 and 57 TCR-sequenced participants, respectively.

In the paper's terms, the time point label means: about 28 days (+/-7) after the second vaccine dose. AZD1222 recipients with second doses at about 4 weeks or about 12 weeks were pooled, because spike-specific TCR depth and breadth did not differ between schedules. Vaccinee samples were obtained from the UK trials COV001 and COV002, which included a single-blind randomized controlled phase 2/3 trial of AZD1222 (ChAdOx1 nCoV-19) in healthy adults. For TCRbeta chain sequencing, PBMC samples were collected from trial participants at day 0 and at day 28 after the second dose. Broader findings and caveats from the paper: Only five or six AZD1222 recipients were SARS-CoV-2 seropositive at baseline, limiting conclusions about previously exposed vaccinees. Nearly half of unique spike-specific TCRs reportedly recognized epitopes outside regions mutated in the B.1.351 and B.1.1.7 variants. Spike-specific TCR breadth and depth rose significantly after two AZD1222 doses compared with day 0 and with MenACWY recipients. Participants were mostly white British, with more females than males. The authors suggested clonal diversity may have been underestimated. No day 14 peak-response samples were available, so repertoires were characterized only after the peak T cell response. The 56-69-year group was small, and its depth increase did not reach significance, likely because of low power. Vaccine-associated CD4 TCRs spanned the whole spike protein, with dominant responses in regions 160-218 and 743-854.

The CDR3 regions of human TCRbeta chains were subjected to immunosequencing. In the original analysis: Repertoire TCRs were checked for matches against a reference library of SARS-CoV-2-specific TCRs that had been generated using the MIRA antigen-specificity platform. Breadth was defined as the fraction of unique TCRs that were SARS-CoV-2-associated. Depth was defined as the fraction of total T cells that were SARS-CoV-2-associated. Using the MIRA data, each spike-specific TCR was mapped to the spike region that the TCR reacts to and placed in a CD4 or CD8 class. Log10-transformed breadth and depth values were compared by one-way ANOVA with Sidak's multiple comparisons tests. TCRdb re-hosts the immuneACCESS table, in-frame sequences only. Its copies lack some clones; in the studies checked, an unresolved V gene accounts for under half of them, and the cause for the rest is not known. The V and J calls and clone size were taken over from that table, and D and trimming were inferred from the DNA. Recorded for this sample are about 180,000 clones; roughly 94% of them occurred a single time. The ten largest clones add up to about 1.5% of the sample.

CDR1 and CDR2 are read off the germline V gene (reference sequence) as SGHNT and YYREEE. Clipping removes 4 bases from V and 4 bases from J, with 10 as the unmatched junction base count. Measured from the cysteine to the phenylalanine, the CDR3 is 17 residues long. Only CDR3 DNA remains: 51 bases, in frame from the first base. This clone was seen only once. There is no known antigen for this receptor. The sample holds no much larger clone one base away, and base qualities are not on file. The clonotype originates from an adult who received the AZD1222 COVID-19 vaccine. Sequencing used peripheral blood, obtained 28 days after the second AZD1222 dose. Recombination joined TRBV5-4 with TRBJ1-6, with 8 junctional bases fitting TRBD1. The CDR3 has the sequence CASSIDRGRVYNSPLHF. At the DNA level, the sequence is TGTGCCAGCAGCATAGACAGGGGAAGGGTGTATAATTCACCCCTCCACTTT. Beyond the CDR3, the reference TRBV5-4 and TRBJ1-6 genes provide the residues; the full variable domain reads: ETGVTQSPTHLIKTRGQQVTLRCSSQSGHNTVSWYQQALGQGPQFIFQYYREEENGRGNFPPRFSGLQFPNYSSELNVNALELDDSALYLCASSIDRGRVYNSPLHFGNGTRLTVT.